This entry features one T cell receptor beta chain sequence. These data are taken from a study of cytomegalovirus exposure and HLA in healthy donors. The CDR3 spans 13 residues. The junction had 7 bases not matched to a gene; V was cut back by 5 bases and J by 7 bases. Germline-derived CDR1 and CDR2 are LNHDA and SQIVND (reference sequence). The PCR contained 60 Vbeta and 13 Jbeta primers. Sequencing was performed with immunoSEQ multiplex PCR; in TCRdb, only in-frame clones are kept and a portion is missing. The sample yields 100,000 to 150,000 clones, about 70% seen once. The V call is TRBV19, the J call TRBJ2-5; 7 bases map to TRBD1. The sequenced material came from PBMCs. The sequence came from a male donor in good health and CMV-seronegative. The CDR3 is CASSPGTVGTQYF. CDR3 DNA sequence: TGTGCCAGTAGTCCCGGGACAGTGGGGACCCAGTACTTC.